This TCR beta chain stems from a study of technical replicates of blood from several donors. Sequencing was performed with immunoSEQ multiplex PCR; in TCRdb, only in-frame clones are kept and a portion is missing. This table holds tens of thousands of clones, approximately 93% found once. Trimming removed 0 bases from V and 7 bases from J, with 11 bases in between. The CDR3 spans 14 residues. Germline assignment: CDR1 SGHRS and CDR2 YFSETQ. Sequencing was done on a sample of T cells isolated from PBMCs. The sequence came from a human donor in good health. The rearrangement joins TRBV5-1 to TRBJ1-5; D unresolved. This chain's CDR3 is CASSLGDRGQPQHF. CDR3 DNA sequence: TGCGCCAGCAGCTTGGGAGACCGAGGCCAGCCCCAGCATTTT. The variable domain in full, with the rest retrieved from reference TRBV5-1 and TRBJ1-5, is KAGVTQTPRYLIKTRGQQVTLSCSPISGHRSVSWYQQTPGQGLQFLFEYFSETQRNKGNFPGRFSGRQFSNSRSEMNVSTLELGDSALYLCASSLGDRGQPQHFGDGTRLSIL.